This T cell receptor beta chain came from a study of blood T cells in healthy people across ages. Study observations and caveats: TCR beta diversity, measured per million T cells, fell in a roughly linear way with age. Observed TCR beta diversity showed a strong correlation with the percentage of naive T cells as measured by flow cytometry. No one knew whether donors had CMV, which possibly confounded expanded clonotype changes.

CDR3 length: 13 amino acids. V was trimmed by 5 bases and J by 6 bases, leaving 12 bases between them. CDR1 MNHNY and CDR2 SVGAGI come from the germline V gene (reference sequence). Note on this clonotype: What it binds is not known.

A second PCR, run for about 6 to 11 cycles, used a sample-barcoded 5' primer plus a J-beta primer mix. TCRdb reprocessed the 5' RACE reads with MiXCR, giving one entry per CDR3 protein. The table records roughly 2 million distinct CDR3 sequences, around 48% of them present only once. Individuals who donated were healthy Caucasians from Russia aged about 6 to 95. The sequencing input was blood. The J gene is TRBJ2-3, the V gene TRBV6-6; D is uncertain. The receptor was isolated from a woman in her thirties or forties in good health. The CDR3 here is CASSLPQLDTQYF. The CDR3 nucleotides are TGTGCCAGCAGTCTTCCCCAGTTGGATACGCAGTATTTT.